These T cell receptor beta chains were read from a single sample in a study of shared clonotypes between healthy human individuals. TCRdb keeps only in-frame clones here, not all; method: immunoSEQ multiplex PCR. The table records some 1.5 million clones, roughly 96% of them present only once. Sequencing was done on a sample of naive CD4+ T cells sorted from blood. The receptors were gathered from a man aged 25-45 years in good health. The CDR3 runs from the conserved cysteine through the conserved F or W. D genes are given only for firm matches. For some rows the clone size is stated as once, few or many, or as a class when expanded; others skip it.

j_call v_call clone_size d_call cdr3_nt cdr3_aa
TRBJ2-1 TRBV28 - TRBD2 TGTGCCAGCAGTTTATCCCTAGCGGGAGGGCCCAATGAGCAGTTCTTC CASSLSLAGGPNEQFF
TRBJ2-6 TRBV15 once - TGTGCCACCAGCGCCCAGGGGTCTGGGGCCAACGTCCTGACTTTC CATSAQGSGANVLTF
TRBJ2-6 TRBV5-4 - - TGTGCCAGCAGCTTAAAGGCAGATGGGGCCAACGTCCTGACTTTC CASSLKADGANVLTF
TRBJ2-7 TRBV19 - TRBD2 TGTGCCAGTAGGGGACTAGCGGGAGGGGACTCCTACGAGCAGTACTTC CASRGLAGGDSYEQYF
TRBJ1-2 TRBV19 - - TGTGCCAGTAGCATAACGACCGTTGCTAACTATGGCTACACCTTC CASSITTVANYGYTF
TRBJ1-2 TRBV6-1 - TRBD1 TGTGCCACCCACAACAGGGGTCTCTATGGCTACACCTTC CATHNRGLYGYTF
TRBJ2-5 TRBV10-1 - TRBD2 TGCGCCAGCAGTGACGGCGGGAGCAGCAACGGGACCCAGTACTTC CASSDGGSSNGTQYF
TRBJ2-7 TRBV28 - TRBD1 TGTGCCAGCAGTTCCACCGGGACAGGGCACGAGCAGTACTTC CASSSTGTGHEQYF
TRBJ2-5 TRBV4-3 - - TGCGCCAGCAGCCTGAAATGGGGGGGCGCAGGGACCCAGTACTTC CASSLKWGGAGTQYF
TRBJ2-3 TRBV6-1 once - TGTGCCAGCAGTGGGGACGGCACAGATACGCAGTATTTT CASSGDGTDTQYF
TRBJ1-5 TRBV6-6 - TRBD1 TGTGCCAGCAGTTACCGACAGGGGGGTCAGCCCCAGCATTTT CASSYRQGGQPQHF
TRBJ2-5 TRBV10-3 - TRBD1 TGTGCCATCAGGGAGGGACAGGGGATCGGAGAGACCCAGTACTTC CAIREGQGIGETQYF
TRBJ2-1 TRBV5-1 - TRBD2 TGCGCCAGCAGATCTTCAGGGACTAGCGGAAAATACAATGAGCAGTTCTTC CASRSSGTSGKYNEQFF